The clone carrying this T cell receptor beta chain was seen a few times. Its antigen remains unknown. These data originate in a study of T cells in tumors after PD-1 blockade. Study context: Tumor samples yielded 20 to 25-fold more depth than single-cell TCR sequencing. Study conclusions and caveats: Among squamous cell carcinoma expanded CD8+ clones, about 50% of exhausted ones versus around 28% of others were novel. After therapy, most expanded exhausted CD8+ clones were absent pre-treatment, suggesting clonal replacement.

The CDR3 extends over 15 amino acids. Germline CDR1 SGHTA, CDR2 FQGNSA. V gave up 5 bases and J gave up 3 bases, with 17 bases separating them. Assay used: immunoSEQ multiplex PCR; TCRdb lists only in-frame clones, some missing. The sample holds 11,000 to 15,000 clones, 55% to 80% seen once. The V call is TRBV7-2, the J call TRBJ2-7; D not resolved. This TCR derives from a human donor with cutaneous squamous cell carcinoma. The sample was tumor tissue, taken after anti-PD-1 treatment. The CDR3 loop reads CASSPYFSKHYEQYF. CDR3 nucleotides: TGTGCCAGCAGCCCCTATTTCTCTAAGCACTACGAGCAGTACTTC.